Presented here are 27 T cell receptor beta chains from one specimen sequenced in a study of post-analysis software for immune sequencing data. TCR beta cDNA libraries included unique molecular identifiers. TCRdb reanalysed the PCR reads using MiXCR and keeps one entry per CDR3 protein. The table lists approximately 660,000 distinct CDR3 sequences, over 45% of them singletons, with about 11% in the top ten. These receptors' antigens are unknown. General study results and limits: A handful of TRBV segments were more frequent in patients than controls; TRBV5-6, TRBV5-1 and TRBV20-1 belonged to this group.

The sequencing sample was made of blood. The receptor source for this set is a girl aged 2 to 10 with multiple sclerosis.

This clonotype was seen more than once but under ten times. The CDR3 reads CATSRDLLSVISGANVLTF. CDR3 coding DNA: TGTGCCACCAGCAGAGATCTCTTGTCCGTTATCTCTGGGGCCAACGTCCTGACTTTC. The chain has TRBV15 and TRBJ2-6; D gene ambiguous. The CDR3 has 19 amino acids. CDR1 is LNHNV and CDR2 is YYDKDF in the germline V gene (reference sequence). V dropped 0 bases and J dropped 0 bases, with 15 bases sitting between them.

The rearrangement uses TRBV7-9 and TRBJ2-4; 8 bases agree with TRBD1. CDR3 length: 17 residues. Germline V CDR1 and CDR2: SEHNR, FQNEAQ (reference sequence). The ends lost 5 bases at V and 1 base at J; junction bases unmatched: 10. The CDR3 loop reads CASSRRTGKGAKNIQYF. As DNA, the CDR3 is TGTGCCAGCAGCCGTCGGACAGGGAAGGGGGCCAAAAACATTCAGTACTTC.

CDR3 loop: CASSVQGVTYEQYF. CDR3 nucleotides: TGTGCCAGCAGTGTACAGGGCGTAACCTACGAGCAGTACTTC. This rearrangement joins TRBV12-3 or TRBV12-4 to TRBJ2-7, with D possibly TRBD1 on 6 matching bases. This CDR3 is 14 amino acids long. The ends were cut back, 5 bases at V and 2 bases at J, with 13 bases in the middle.

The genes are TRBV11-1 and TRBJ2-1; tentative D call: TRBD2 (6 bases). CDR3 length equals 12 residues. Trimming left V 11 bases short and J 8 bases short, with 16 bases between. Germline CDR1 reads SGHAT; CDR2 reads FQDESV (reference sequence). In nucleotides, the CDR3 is TGTGCCGGCTGCGGGGTTGCCTATGAGCAGTTCTTC. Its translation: CAGCGVAYEQFF.

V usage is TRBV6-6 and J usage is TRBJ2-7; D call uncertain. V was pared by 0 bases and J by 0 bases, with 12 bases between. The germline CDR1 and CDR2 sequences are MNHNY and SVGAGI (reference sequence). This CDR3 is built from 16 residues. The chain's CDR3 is CASSYSAGRSSYEQYF. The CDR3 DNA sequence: TGTGCCAGCAGTTACTCGGCAGGACGGAGCTCCTACGAGCAGTACTTC.

The CDR3 here is CASYPGQGADEQFF. CDR3 DNA sequence: TGCGCCAGCTATCCGGGACAGGGGGCGGATGAGCAGTTCTTC. This chain connects TRBV5-1 to TRBJ2-1, with 12 bases matching TRBD1. CDR1 and CDR2 from the germline V gene are SGHRS and YFSETQ. J was trimmed by 8 bases and V by 7 bases; bases with no gene match: 7. This CDR3 comprises 14 residues. Filled out from reference TRBV5-1 and TRBJ2-1, the complete variable domain reads KAGVTQTPRYLIKTRGQQVTLSCSPISGHRSVSWYQQTPGQGLQFLFEYFSETQRNKGNFPGRFSGRQFSNSRSEMNVSTLELGDSALYLCASYPGQGADEQFFGPGTRLTVL.

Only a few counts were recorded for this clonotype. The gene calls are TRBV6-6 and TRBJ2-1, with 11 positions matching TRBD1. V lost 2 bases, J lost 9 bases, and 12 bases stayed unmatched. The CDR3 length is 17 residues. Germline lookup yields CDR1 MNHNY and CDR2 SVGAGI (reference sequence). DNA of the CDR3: TGTGCCAGCAGTTACAAGGCGTCGGGACAGGGGGGAGGTGAGCAGTTCTTC. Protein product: CASSYKASGQGGGEQFF.

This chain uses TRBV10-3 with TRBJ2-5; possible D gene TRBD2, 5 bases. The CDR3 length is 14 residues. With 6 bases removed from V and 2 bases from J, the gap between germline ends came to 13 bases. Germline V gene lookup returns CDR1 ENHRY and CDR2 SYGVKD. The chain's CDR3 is CAISSQTGQETQYF. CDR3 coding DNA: TGTGCCATCAGCTCCCAGACGGGACAAGAGACCCAGTACTTC.

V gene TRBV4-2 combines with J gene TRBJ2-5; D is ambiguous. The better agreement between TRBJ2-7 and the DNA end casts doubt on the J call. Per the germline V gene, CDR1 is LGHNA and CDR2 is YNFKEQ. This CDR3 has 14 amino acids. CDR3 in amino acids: CASSQAESEYEQYF. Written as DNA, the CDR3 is TGTGCCAGCAGCCAAGCGGAATCGGAGTACGAGCAGTACTTC.

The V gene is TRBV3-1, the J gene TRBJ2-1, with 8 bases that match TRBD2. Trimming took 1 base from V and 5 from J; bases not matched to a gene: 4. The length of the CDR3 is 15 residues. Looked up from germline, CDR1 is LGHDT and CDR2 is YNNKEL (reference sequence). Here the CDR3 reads CASSQASGRDNEQFF. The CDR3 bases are TGTGCCAGCAGCCAAGCCAGCGGGAGAGACAATGAGCAGTTCTTC.

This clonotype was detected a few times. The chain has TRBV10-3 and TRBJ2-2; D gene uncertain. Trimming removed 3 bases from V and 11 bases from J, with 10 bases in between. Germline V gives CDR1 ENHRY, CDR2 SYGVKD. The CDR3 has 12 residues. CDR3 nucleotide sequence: TGTGCCATCAGTGATTCCCGAGGAGAGCTGTTTTTT. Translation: CAISDSRGELFF.

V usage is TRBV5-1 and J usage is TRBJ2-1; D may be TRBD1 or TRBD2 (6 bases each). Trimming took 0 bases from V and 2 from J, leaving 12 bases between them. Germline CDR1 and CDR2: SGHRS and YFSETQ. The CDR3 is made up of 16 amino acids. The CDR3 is CASSLDEGGPYNEQFF. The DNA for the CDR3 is TGCGCCAGCAGCTTGGACGAGGGGGGACCCTACAATGAGCAGTTCTTC.

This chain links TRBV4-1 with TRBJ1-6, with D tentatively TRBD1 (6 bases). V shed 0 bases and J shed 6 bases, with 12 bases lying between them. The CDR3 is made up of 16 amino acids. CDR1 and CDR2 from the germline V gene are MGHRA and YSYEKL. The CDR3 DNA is TGCGCCAGCAGCCAAGATGGGGGCCCAGGTAATTCACCCCTCCACTTT. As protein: CASSQDGGPGNSPLHF.

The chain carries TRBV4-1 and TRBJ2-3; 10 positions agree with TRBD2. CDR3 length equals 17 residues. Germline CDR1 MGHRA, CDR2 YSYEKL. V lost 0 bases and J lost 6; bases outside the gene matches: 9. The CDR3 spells CASSQDQREGLYDTQYF. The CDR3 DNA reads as TGCGCCAGCAGCCAAGATCAGCGGGAGGGCCTTTACGATACGCAGTATTTT.

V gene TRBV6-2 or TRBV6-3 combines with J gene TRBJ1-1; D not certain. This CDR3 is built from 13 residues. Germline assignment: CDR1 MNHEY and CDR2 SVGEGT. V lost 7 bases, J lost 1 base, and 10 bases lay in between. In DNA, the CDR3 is TGTGCCAGCAAGTCACCCGGGAACACTGAAGCTTTCTTT. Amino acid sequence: CASKSPGNTEAFF.

The CDR3 bases are TGCAGTGCTCCCGGAATAGCGGAGGTTACAGATACGCAGTATTTT. Translation: CSAPGIAEVTDTQYF. This chain links TRBV20-1 with TRBJ2-3, with D perhaps TRBD2 (6 bases). Trimming shortened V by 5 bases and J by 3 bases, and 18 bases separated the two germline ends. This CDR3 has 15 residues. CDR1 and CDR2 (germline): DFQATT, SNEGSKA (reference sequence).

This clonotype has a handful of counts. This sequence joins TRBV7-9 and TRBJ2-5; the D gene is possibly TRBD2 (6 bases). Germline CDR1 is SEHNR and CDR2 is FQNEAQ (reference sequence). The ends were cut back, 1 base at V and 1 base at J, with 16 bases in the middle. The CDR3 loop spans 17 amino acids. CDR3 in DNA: TGTGCCAGCAGCTTAGAGAGGTGGGCTAGCGTCCAAGAGACCCAGTACTTC. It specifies CASSLERWASVQETQYF.

CDR3 in DNA: TGTGCCAGCAGCGGCCGACAGTCCACAGATACGCAGTATTTT. Its protein is CASSGRQSTDTQYF. The chain is built from TRBV21-1 and TRBJ2-3; TRBD1, the table's D call, was not compared with the DNA. TRBV21-1 is labeled a pseudogene. The CDR3 sequence is 14 residues long.

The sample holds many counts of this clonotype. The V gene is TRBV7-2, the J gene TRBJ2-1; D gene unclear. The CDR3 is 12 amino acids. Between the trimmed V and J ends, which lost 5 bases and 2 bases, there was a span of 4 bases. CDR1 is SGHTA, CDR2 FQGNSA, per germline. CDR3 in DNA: TGTGCCAGCAGCCCCACCTACAATGAGCAGTTCTTC. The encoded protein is CASSPTYNEQFF.

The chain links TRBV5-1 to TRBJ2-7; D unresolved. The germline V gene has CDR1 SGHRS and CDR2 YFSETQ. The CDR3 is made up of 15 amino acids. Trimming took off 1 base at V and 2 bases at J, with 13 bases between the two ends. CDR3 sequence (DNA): TGCGCCAGCAGCTTGAAACGGGTGGGCACCTACGAGCAGTACTTC. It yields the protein CASSLKRVGTYEQYF.

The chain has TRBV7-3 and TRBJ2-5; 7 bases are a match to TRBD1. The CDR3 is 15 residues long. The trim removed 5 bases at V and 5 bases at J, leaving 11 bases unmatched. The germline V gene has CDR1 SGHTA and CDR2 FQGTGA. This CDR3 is CASSPRDSSRETQYF. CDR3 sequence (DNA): TGTGCCAGCAGCCCTCGGGACAGCTCCAGGGAGACCCAGTACTTC. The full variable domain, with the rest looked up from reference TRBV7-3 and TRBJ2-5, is GAGVSQTPSNKVTEKGKYVELRCDPISGHTALYWYRQSLGQGPEFLIYFQGTGAADDSGLPNDRFFAVRPEGSVSTLKIQRTERGDSAVYLCASSPRDSSRETQYFGPGTRLLVL.

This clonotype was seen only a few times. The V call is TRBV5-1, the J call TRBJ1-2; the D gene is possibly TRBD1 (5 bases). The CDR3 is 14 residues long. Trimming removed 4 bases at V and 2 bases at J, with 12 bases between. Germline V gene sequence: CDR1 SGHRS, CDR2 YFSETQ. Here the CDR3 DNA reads TGCGCCAGCAGCCTCGGACACGAAAACTATGGCTACACCTTC. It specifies CASSLGHENYGYTF. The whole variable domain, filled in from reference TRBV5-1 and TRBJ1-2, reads KAGVTQTPRYLIKTRGQQVTLSCSPISGHRSVSWYQQTPGQGLQFLFEYFSETQRNKGNFPGRFSGRQFSNSRSEMNVSTLELGDSALYLCASSLGHENYGYTFGSGTRLTVV.

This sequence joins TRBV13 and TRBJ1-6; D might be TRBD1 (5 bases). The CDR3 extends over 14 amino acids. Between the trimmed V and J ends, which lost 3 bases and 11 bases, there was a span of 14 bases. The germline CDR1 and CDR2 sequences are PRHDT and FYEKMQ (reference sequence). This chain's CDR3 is CASSFWGRSAPLHF. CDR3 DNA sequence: TGTGCCAGCAGCTTTTGGGGCAGGTCTGCACCCCTCCACTTT.

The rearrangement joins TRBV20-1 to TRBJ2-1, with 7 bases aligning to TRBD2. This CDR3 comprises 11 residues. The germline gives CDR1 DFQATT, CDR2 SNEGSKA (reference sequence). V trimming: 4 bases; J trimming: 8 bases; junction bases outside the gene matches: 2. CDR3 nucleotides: TGCAGTGCTACGGGGGGTTATGAGCAGTTCTTC. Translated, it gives CSATGGYEQFF.

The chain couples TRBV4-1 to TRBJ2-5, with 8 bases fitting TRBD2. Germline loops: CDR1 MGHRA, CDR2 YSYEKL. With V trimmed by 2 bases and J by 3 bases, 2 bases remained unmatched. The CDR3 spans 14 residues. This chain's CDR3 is CASSQNSGEETQYF. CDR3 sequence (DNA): TGCGCCAGCAGCCAAAATAGCGGGGAAGAGACCCAGTACTTC.

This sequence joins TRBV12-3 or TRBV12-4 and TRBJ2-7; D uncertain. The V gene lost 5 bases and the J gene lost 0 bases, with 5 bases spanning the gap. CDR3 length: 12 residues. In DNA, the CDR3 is TGTGCCAGCAGTCGTCTCTCCTACGAGCAGTACTTC. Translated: CASSRLSYEQYF.

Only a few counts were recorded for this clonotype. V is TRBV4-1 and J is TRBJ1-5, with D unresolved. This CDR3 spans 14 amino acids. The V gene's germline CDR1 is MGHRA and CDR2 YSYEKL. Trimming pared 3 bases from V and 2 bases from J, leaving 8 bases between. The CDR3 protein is CASSQVGGNQPQHF. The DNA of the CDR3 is TGCGCCAGCAGCCAGGTGGGTGGCAATCAGCCCCAGCATTTT.